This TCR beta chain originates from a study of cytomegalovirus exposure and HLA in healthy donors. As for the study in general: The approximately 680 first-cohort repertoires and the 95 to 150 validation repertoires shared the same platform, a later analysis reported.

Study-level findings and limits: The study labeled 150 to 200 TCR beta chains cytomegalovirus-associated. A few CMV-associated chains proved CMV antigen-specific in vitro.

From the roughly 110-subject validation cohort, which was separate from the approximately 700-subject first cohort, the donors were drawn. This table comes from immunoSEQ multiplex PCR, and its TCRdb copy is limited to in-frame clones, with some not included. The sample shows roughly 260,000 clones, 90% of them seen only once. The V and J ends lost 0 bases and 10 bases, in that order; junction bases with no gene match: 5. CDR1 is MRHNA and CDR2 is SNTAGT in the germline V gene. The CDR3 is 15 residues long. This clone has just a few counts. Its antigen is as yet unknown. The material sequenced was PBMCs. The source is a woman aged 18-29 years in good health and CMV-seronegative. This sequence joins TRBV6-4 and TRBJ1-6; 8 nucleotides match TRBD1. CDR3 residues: CASSDSGQDSSPLHF. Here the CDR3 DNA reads TGTGCCAGCAGTGACTCGGGACAGGACTCGTCACCCCTCCACTTT.